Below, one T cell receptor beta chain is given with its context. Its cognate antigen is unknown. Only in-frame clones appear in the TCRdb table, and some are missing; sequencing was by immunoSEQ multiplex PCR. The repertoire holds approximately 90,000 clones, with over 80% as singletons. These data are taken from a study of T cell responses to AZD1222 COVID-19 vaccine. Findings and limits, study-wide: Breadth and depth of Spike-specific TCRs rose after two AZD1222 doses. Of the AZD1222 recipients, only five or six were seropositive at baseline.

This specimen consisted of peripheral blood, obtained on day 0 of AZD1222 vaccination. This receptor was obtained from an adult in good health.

CDR3 loop: CASTMPPGEPRETQYF. DNA of the CDR3: TGTGCCAGCACAATGCCTCCAGGAGAGCCACGGGAGACCCAGTACTTC. This chain uses TRBV7-9 with TRBJ2-5; D ambiguous. The CDR3 spans 16 residues. The V and J ends lost 7 bases and 5 bases respectively, with 23 bases between them. CDR1 SEHNR and CDR2 FQNEAQ come from the germline V gene (reference sequence).